Below are 32 T cell receptor beta chains sequenced from a single sample in a study of T cells in localized non-small cell lung cancer. The method was immunoSEQ multiplex PCR; TCRdb's version includes in-frame clones alone and lacks a portion of them. This sample has around 40,000 clones, with around 87% found just once. This sample comprised peripheral blood, obtained before any cancer treatment. The receptors come from a man aged 40 to 70 with stage I lung adenocarcinoma.

The chain is built from TRBV4-1 and TRBJ2-7, with TRBD1 matching over 9 bases. CDR3 length: 16 amino acids. V was clipped by 3 bases and J by 2 bases; unmatched bases: 8. The V gene's germline CDR1 is MGHRA and CDR2 YSYEKL. CDR3 in DNA: TGCGCCAGCAGCCATCCCGGGACAGGGACTCCCTACGAGCAGTACTTC. Its protein is CASSHPGTGTPYEQYF.

The gene calls are TRBV28 and TRBJ1-5; D gene unclear. V dropped 6 bases and J dropped 4 bases, with 4 bases sitting between them. This CDR3 is built from 11 residues. Germline V gene sequence: CDR1 MDHEN, CDR2 SYDVKM. The CDR3 sequence: CASSENQPQHF. CDR3 sequence (DNA): TGTGCCAGCAGCGAGAATCAGCCCCAGCATTTT.

The genes are TRBV4-3 and TRBJ2-6; D gene uncertain. The CDR3 has 17 residues. V was pared by 0 bases and J by 1 base, with 10 bases between. In germline, CDR1 is LGHNA, CDR2 YSLEER. The CDR3 here is CASSQDGSRSGANVLTF. The CDR3 nucleotides read TGCGCCAGCAGCCAAGATGGTAGCAGATCTGGGGCCAACGTCCTGACTTTC.

This chain connects TRBV4-3 to TRBJ1-1; 11 bases line up with TRBD1. The CDR3 consists of 15 residues. Trimming cost V 1 base and J 8 bases; bases outside gene matches: 6. Germline CDR1 LGHNA, CDR2 YSLEER. The CDR3 loop reads CASSQVGTGGSEAFF. For the CDR3, the DNA is TGCGCCAGCAGCCAAGTAGGGACAGGGGGTAGCGAAGCTTTCTTT.

This clone was picked up one time. The V and J genes are TRBV9 and TRBJ1-2; weak D call: TRBD1 (6 bases). The CDR3 consists of 16 residues. The V and J ends lost 0 bases and 4 bases respectively, with 16 bases between them. Germline loops: CDR1 SGDLS, CDR2 YYNGEE. The DNA for the CDR3 is TGTGCCAGCAGCGTAGCAGGGGATACGGCCGCCTATGGCTACACCTTC. Translation gives CASSVAGDTAAYGYTF.

The J gene is TRBJ1-2, the V gene TRBV5-8; 7 bases are shared with TRBD1. Unmatched junction bases numbered 7, after V lost 1 base and J lost 7 bases. This CDR3 is built from 14 residues. Germline V lookup: CDR1 SGHTS, CDR2 YDEGEE. The CDR3 DNA is TGTGCCAGCAGCTTGACCGGGACAGACTTTGGCTACACCTTC. Translating gives CASSLTGTDFGYTF.

The chain joins TRBV9 to TRBJ2-3, with 9 bases identical to TRBD2. Germline values: CDR1 SGDLS, CDR2 YYNGEE. V lost 0 bases and J lost 7; bases outside the gene matches: 6. There are 15 residues in the CDR3. Here the CDR3 reads CASSVEGLASYTQYF. CDR3 DNA sequence: TGTGCCAGCAGCGTAGAGGGACTAGCCTCATATACGCAGTATTTT.

The rearrangement uses TRBV27 and TRBJ2-1, with 14 bases identical to TRBD2. J gave up 5 bases and V 4 bases, and 10 bases lay outside the gene matches. From germline, CDR1 is MNHEY and CDR2 SMNVEV (reference sequence). This CDR3 contains 18 residues. The CDR3, as DNA: TGTGCCAGCAGTTCCCGGACTAGCGGGAGGAATTTTAACAATGAGCAGTTCTTC. Amino acids: CASSSRTSGRNFNNEQFF.

The genes are TRBV7-6 and TRBJ2-3; D might be TRBD2 (5 bases). The V gene lost 2 bases and the J gene lost 4 bases, with 16 bases spanning the gap. Germline V gene sequence: CDR1 SGHVS, CDR2 FNYEAQ. This CDR3 has 16 residues. The CDR3 reads CASSLYEGVAADTQYF. CDR3 DNA: TGTGCCAGCAGCTTATACGAGGGAGTTGCCGCAGATACGCAGTATTTT.

The rearrangement links TRBV4-2 to TRBJ1-2; D is unclear. Trimming stripped 0 bases from V and 5 bases from J, with 10 bases between. The length of the CDR3 is 14 residues. Germline assignment: CDR1 LGHNA and CDR2 YNFKEQ. The chain's CDR3 is CASSQEGSVYGYTF. The DNA for the CDR3 is TGTGCCAGCAGCCAAGAAGGGTCAGTGTATGGCTACACCTTC.

This clone was found once. This chain links TRBV5-1 with TRBJ2-5; TRBD2 aligns across 12 bases. Germline assignment: CDR1 SGHRS and CDR2 YFSETQ. CDR3 length: 19 residues. V trimming: 1 base; J trimming: 4 bases; junction bases outside the gene matches: 14. The CDR3 spells CASSLLLASGRARGETQYF. CDR3 DNA: TGCGCCAGCAGCTTGTTGCTGGCTAGCGGGAGGGCCAGGGGAGAGACCCAGTACTTC.

V and J are TRBV19 and TRBJ2-2; D is undetermined. Trimming took 10 bases from V and 4 from J, leaving 10 bases between them. The V gene's germline CDR1 is LNHDA and CDR2 SQIVND (reference sequence). This CDR3 has 12 residues. The DNA of the CDR3 is TGTGCCACCTGTCCCCCCACCGGGGAGCTGTTTTTT. Its translation: CATCPPTGELFF.

The chain links TRBV27 to TRBJ2-1; maybe TRBD1 (6 bases). The V gene's germline CDR1 is MNHEY and CDR2 SMNVEV (reference sequence). Trimming took 3 bases from V and 0 from J, leaving 9 bases between them. This CDR3 is built from 15 residues. CDR3 amino acids: CASSFQGSSYNEQFF. CDR3 DNA sequence: TGTGCCAGCAGTTTCCAGGGGAGCTCCTACAATGAGCAGTTCTTC.

CDR3 residues: CASLPPGRYASGANVLTF. The CDR3 DNA reads TGTGCCAGCTTACCTCCGGGACGGTATGCCTCTGGGGCCAACGTCCTGACTTTC. The gene calls are TRBV7-9 and TRBJ2-6; TRBD1 or TRBD2 may be the D gene (5 bases each). V lost 8 bases to trimming and J lost 0 bases, with 20 bases between them. The CDR3 totals 18 residues. Germline V CDR1 and CDR2: SEHNR, FQNEAQ (reference sequence).

The chain joins TRBV14 to TRBJ1-1; a possible D gene is TRBD1 (5 bases). Trimming left V 4 bases short and J 10 bases short, with 16 bases between. CDR3 length equals 13 residues. CDR1 is SGHDN and CDR2 is FVKESK in the germline V gene. CDR3 in DNA: TGTGCCAGCAGCCCCGGACACCAGGTGGTAGCTTTCTTT. It yields the protein CASSPGHQVVAFF.

This chain links TRBV5-1 with TRBJ2-7; 7 positions match TRBD1. The CDR3 is made up of 13 amino acids. The V and J ends lost 4 bases and 2 bases, in that order; junction bases with no gene match: 3. Germline CDR1 and CDR2: SGHRS and YFSETQ. CDR3 sequence: CASSTTGTYEQYF. CDR3 DNA: TGCGCCAGCAGCACGACAGGGACCTACGAGCAGTACTTC.

The V call is TRBV5-4, the J call TRBJ1-3; tentative D call: TRBD1 (6 bases). This CDR3 spans 16 amino acids. V gave up 4 bases and J gave up 0 bases, with 14 bases separating them. CDR1 and CDR2 (germline): SGHNT, YYREEE (reference sequence). The CDR3 DNA follows: TGTGCCAGCAGCGCAGTCGGACAGTACTCTGGAAACACCATATATTTT. Translation gives CASSAVGQYSGNTIYF. Looking up the rest from reference TRBV5-4 and TRBJ1-3 gives the full variable domain: ETGVTQSPTHLIKTRGQQVTLRCSSQSGHNTVSWYQQALGQGPQFIFQYYREEENGRGNFPPRFSGLQFPNYSSELNVNALELDDSALYLCASSAVGQYSGNTIYFGEGSWLTVV.

The rearrangement links TRBV7-2 to TRBJ1-1, with D possibly TRBD1 on 5 matching bases. Germline V lookup: CDR1 SGHTA, CDR2 FQGNSA. The CDR3 extends over 15 amino acids. V shed 7 bases and J shed 3 bases, with 18 bases lying between them. CDR3 in amino acids: CASTKTAGGDTEAFF. CDR3 DNA sequence: TGTGCCAGCACCAAGACAGCCGGGGGGGACACTGAAGCTTTCTTT.

The chain combines TRBV7-3 with TRBJ2-6, with 8 bases aligning to TRBD1. CDR3 length: 15 residues. The trim removed 5 bases at V and 2 bases at J, leaving 2 bases unmatched. Germline V gene sequence: CDR1 SGHTA, CDR2 FQGTGA. In DNA form, the CDR3 reads TGTGCCAGCAGCCCAGGGGGCGCTGGGGCCAACGTCCTGACTTTC. It yields the protein CASSPGGAGANVLTF. Filled out from reference TRBV7-3 and TRBJ2-6, the complete variable domain reads GAGVSQTPSNKVTEKGKYVELRCDPISGHTALYWYRQSLGQGPEFLIYFQGTGAADDSGLPNDRFFAVRPEGSVSTLKIQRTERGDSAVYLCASSPGGAGANVLTFGAGSRLTVL.

A word on this clone: As the CDR3 is not closed by the conserved phenylalanine or tryptophan, this likely results from a read error. No DNA is shown, since the ends of the CDR3 on it are uncertain; the CDR3 is the one TCRdb lists. V gene TRBV11-3 combines with J gene TRBJ1-1. Germline V CDR1 and CDR2: SGHNT, YENEEA. The CDR3 has 9 amino acids, counting both end residues. The CDR3 here is CASNIEREV.

The J gene is TRBJ2-5, the V gene TRBV11-2; possible D gene TRBD2, 5 bases. The germline V gene encodes CDR1 SGHAT and CDR2 FQNNGV. The CDR3 has 13 residues. V lost 1 base and J 5 bases, leaving 8 bases between the germline ends. The CDR3, as DNA: TGTGCCAGCAGCTTAGCCGGGGTGGAGACCCAGTACTTC. This translates into CASSLAGVETQYF.

The chain joins TRBV18 to TRBJ2-7; 9 positions agree with TRBD1. There are 15 residues in the CDR3. Germline V gene sequence: CDR1 KGHSH, CDR2 LQKENI. After removal of 5 bases from V and 2 bases from J, the junction contained 7 bases not matched to a gene. The CDR3 coding sequence is TGTGCCAGCTCAGGGGACAGGGCAAATACCTACGAGCAGTACTTC. Translated: CASSGDRANTYEQYF. Drawing the rest from reference TRBV18 and TRBJ2-7, the complete variable domain is NAGVMQNPRHLVRRRGQEARLRCSPMKGHSHVYWYRQLPEEGLKFMVYLQKENIIDESGMPKERFSAEFPKEGPSILRIQQVVRGDSAAYFCASSGDRANTYEQYFGPGTRLTVT.

This clone appeared a few times. The sample carries other DNA sequences with the same CDR3. This chain uses TRBV11-2 with TRBJ2-7; no firm D call. V was cut by 0 bases and J by 0 bases, with 6 bases left in between. The CDR3 covers 14 residues. Germline loops: CDR1 SGHAT, CDR2 FQNNGV. CDR3 protein: CASSLEPSSYEQYF. CDR3 coding DNA: TGTGCCAGCAGCTTAGAGCCGAGCTCCTACGAGCAGTACTTC.

The chain couples TRBV19 to TRBJ2-7; D remains ambiguous. Trimming took 6 bases from V and 1 from J, leaving 10 bases between them. The CDR3 is 13 amino acids. The V gene's germline CDR1 is LNHDA and CDR2 SQIVND (reference sequence). CDR3 DNA: TGTGCCAGTAGGGGTGCAGATTCCTACGAGCAGTACTTC. It codes for CASRGADSYEQYF.

The rearrangement links TRBV6-5 to TRBJ2-1, with D possibly matching TRBD2 (5 bases). The CDR3 consists of 11 residues. Germline V CDR1 and CDR2: MNHEY, SVGAGI. V shed 2 bases and J shed 15 bases, with 11 bases lying between them. The CDR3 DNA reads as TGTGCCAGCAGTTACCGGGGTCCTCTGTTCTTC. Its protein product is CASSYRGPLFF.

The chain combines TRBV4-1 with TRBJ2-3; 8 bases fit TRBD2. This CDR3 has 16 amino acids. V dropped 3 bases and J dropped 0; count of bases not matched to a gene: 5. Germline V gene sequence: CDR1 MGHRA, CDR2 YSYEKL. This CDR3 reads CASSQLAGSSTDTQYF. The CDR3, as DNA: TGCGCCAGCAGCCAGTTAGCGGGAAGTAGCACAGATACGCAGTATTTT.

This chain uses TRBV15 with TRBJ1-5; D possibly corresponds to TRBD1 (6 bases). The germline gives CDR1 LNHNV, CDR2 YYDKDF (reference sequence). V dropped 8 bases and J dropped 4 bases, with 15 bases sitting between them. The length of the CDR3 is 14 residues. CDR3 in DNA: TGTGCCACCTCGAGGGGGGCACAAAATCAGCCCCAGCATTTT. Amino acids: CATSRGAQNQPQHF. Combining the CDR3 with reference TRBV15 and TRBJ1-5 gives the whole variable domain DAMVIQNPRYQVTQFGKPVTLSCSQTLNHNVMYWYQQKSSQAPKLLFHYYDKDFNNEADTPDNFQSRRPNTSFCFLDIRSPGLGDTAMYLCATSRGAQNQPQHFGDGTRLSIL.

The V call is TRBV5-1, the J call TRBJ1-1; D is unresolved. The V end was cut by 4 bases, the J end by 0 bases, with 10 bases between. The germline V gene has CDR1 SGHRS and CDR2 YFSETQ. This CDR3 is 14 amino acids long. CDR3 amino acids: CASSETVMNTEAFF. In DNA, the CDR3 is TGCGCCAGCAGCGAAACAGTCATGAACACTGAAGCTTTCTTT.

The chain couples TRBV11-2 to TRBJ2-1, with 8 bases lining up with TRBD2. Trimming at V came to 5 bases and at J to 6 bases, leaving 9 bases not matched to a gene. There are 15 residues in the CDR3. Germline-derived CDR1 and CDR2 are SGHAT and FQNNGV. CDR3 DNA sequence: TGTGCCAGCAGCCGAGGCCAGCGGGAGCTCAATGAGCAGTTCTTC. Its protein product is CASSRGQRELNEQFF.

The V and J genes are TRBV5-4 and TRBJ2-1; D ambiguous. The CDR3 runs 14 residues. V lost 6 bases, J lost 1 base, and 11 bases lay in between. The germline V gene has CDR1 SGHNT and CDR2 YYREEE (reference sequence). The CDR3 nucleotides are TGTGCCAGCACCTGGAGAGAGTCCTACAATGAGCAGTTCTTC. Its translation: CASTWRESYNEQFF.

The chain uses TRBV29-1 and TRBJ2-3, with D tentatively TRBD1 or TRBD2 (6 bases each). Trimming removed 6 bases at V and 3 bases at J, with 13 bases between. This CDR3 spans 13 amino acids. Germline CDR1 is SQVTM and CDR2 is ANQGSEA. The CDR3 DNA reads TGCAGCGTGGCCGGGGGACAAACAGATACGCAGTATTTT. As protein: CSVAGGQTDTQYF.

The V gene is TRBV7-8, the J gene TRBJ2-7; 8 bases fit TRBD2. V shed 7 bases, J shed 9 bases, and the junction held 20 bases outside the gene matches. The germline V gene encodes CDR1 SGHVS and CDR2 FQNEAQ. This CDR3 spans 16 amino acids. The CDR3 DNA reads TGTGCCAGCACCCCAAAGGCGAGCGGGAGTTTGGGGGGGCAGTACTTC. Translation: CASTPKASGSLGGQYF.